These 20 T cell receptor beta chains came from one sample sequenced in a study of beta chain features in type 1 diabetes. Their cognate antigens are unknown. Expressed TCRB transcripts were sequenced because the isolated RNA had all been reverse transcribed beforehand. The assay was immunoSEQ multiplex PCR, and TCRdb's table has in-frame clones only and misses some. The sample consists of roughly 100,000 clones, approximately 30% of them appearing once. Study-wide findings and caveats: Among patients with Type 1 diabetes, TCRB CDR3s were moderately but significantly shorter in every one of the four CD4+ subsets.

The sample was central memory CD4+ T cells from blood. These receptors were obtained from a woman in her late teens or twenties with type 1 diabetes.

The V call is TRBV4-2, the J call TRBJ2-1; TRBD2 matches 7 bases. Unmatched junction bases numbered 3, after V lost 1 base and J lost 0 bases. CDR1 is LGHNA and CDR2 is YNFKEQ in the germline V gene. The CDR3 is 16 amino acids. CDR3 nucleotides: TGTGCCAGCAGCCAAGTCGGCGGGAGCTCCTACAATGAGCAGTTCTTC. Translated: CASSQVGGSSYNEQFF.

The table lists this clone with a few counts. This chain uses TRBV5-1 with TRBJ2-5; TRBD2 agrees at 15 bases. The CDR3 length is 18 residues. Germline CDR1 SGHRS, CDR2 YFSETQ. V lost 0 bases to trimming and J lost 2 bases; unmatched junction nucleotides: 5. CDR3 DNA: TGCGCCAGCAGCTTGGACATAGGACTAGCGGGAGGGCAAGAGACCCAGTACTTC. Protein product: CASSLDIGLAGGQETQYF.

This clone is judged medium-sized. In the same sample, other DNA sequences code for this CDR3. The chain is built from TRBV7-2 and TRBJ2-7; no definite D call. Trimming took off 5 bases at V and 4 bases at J, with 6 bases between the two ends. The germline CDR1 and CDR2 sequences are SGHTA and FQGNSA. The CDR3 loop spans 11 amino acids. The CDR3 DNA reads TGTGCCAGCAGCCTACGGTACGAGCAGTACTTC. Translation: CASSLRYEQYF.

There are a few counts of this clone. The V and J genes are TRBV30 and TRBJ1-1; D not certain. Germline assignment: CDR1 GTSNPN and CDR2 SVGIG (reference sequence). This CDR3 region has 15 residues. V was pared by 4 bases and J by 1 base, with 16 bases between. This CDR3 reads CAWIRGGMKNTEAFF. In DNA, the CDR3 is TGTGCCTGGATACGTGGCGGGATGAAGAACACTGAAGCTTTCTTT.

This clone was detected a few times. The CDR3 sequence is CSVDGVNYGYTF. The CDR3, as DNA: TGCAGCGTTGACGGGGTAAACTATGGCTACACCTTC. The chain uses TRBV29-1 and TRBJ1-2; D is unclear. V gave up 3 bases and J gave up 2 bases, with 7 bases separating them. This CDR3 spans 12 amino acids. Looked up from germline, CDR1 is SQVTM and CDR2 is ANQGSEA.

The chain carries TRBV9 and TRBJ2-7; 8 nucleotides align to TRBD1. V gave up 7 bases and J gave up 3 bases; unmatched junction bases: 9. Germline loops: CDR1 SGDLS, CDR2 YYNGEE. The CDR3 is 14 residues long. The CDR3 sequence: CASGKGQESYEQYF. The CDR3, as DNA: TGTGCCAGCGGCAAGGGACAGGAGAGCTACGAGCAGTACTTC.

There are a few counts of this clone. CDR3: CASRHAQGADTQYF. DNA of the CDR3: TGTGCCAGTCGTCATGCACAGGGTGCAGATACGCAGTATTTT. V and J are TRBV19 and TRBJ2-3, with D possibly being TRBD1 (6 bases). Trimming removed 8 bases from V and 4 bases from J, with 16 bases in between. This CDR3 contains 14 residues. Germline-derived CDR1 and CDR2 are LNHDA and SQIVND (reference sequence).

The J gene is TRBJ2-5, the V gene TRBV7-9; no firm D call. CDR3 length: 12 amino acids. The germline CDR1 and CDR2 sequences are SEHNR and FQNEAQ (reference sequence). Trimming stripped 6 bases from V and 5 bases from J, with 10 bases between. Here the CDR3 DNA reads TGTGCCAGCAGTCGCGTCAGGGAGACCCAGTACTTC. Its translation is CASSRVRETQYF. Full variable domain (outside the CDR3, taken from reference TRBV7-9 and TRBJ2-5): DTGVSQNPRHKITKRGQNVTFRCDPISEHNRLYWYRQTLGQGPEFLTYFQNEAQLEKSRLLSDRFSAERPKGSFSTLEIQRTEQGDSAMYLCASSRVRETQYFGPGTRLLVL.

The chain combines TRBV4-1 with TRBJ1-2, with D possibly TRBD1 on 6 matching bases. The germline V gene encodes CDR1 MGHRA and CDR2 YSYEKL. V lost 2 bases and J 4 bases, leaving 14 bases between the germline ends. This CDR3 has 15 amino acids. CDR3: CASSQRQEPGYGYTF. The CDR3 DNA follows: TGCGCCAGCAGCCAAAGACAGGAACCAGGCTATGGCTACACCTTC.

In its sample, this clone was seen a few times. The chain carries TRBV30 and TRBJ1-4; possibly TRBD1 for D (6 bases). This CDR3 is 15 amino acids long. Germline CDR1 GTSNPN, CDR2 SVGIG (reference sequence). The V gene lost 3 bases and the J gene lost 5 bases, with 16 bases spanning the gap. This CDR3 is CAWSLRGGGNEKLFF. CDR3 DNA: TGTGCCTGGAGCCTCAGGGGTGGAGGCAATGAAAAACTGTTTTTT.

The V gene is TRBV7-8, the J gene TRBJ1-2; perhaps TRBD1 as D (5 bases). Trimming stripped 2 bases from V and 1 base from J, with 17 bases between. The germline V gene encodes CDR1 SGHVS and CDR2 FQNEAQ. The CDR3 sequence is 17 residues long. CDR3 loop: CASSLITIDSLNYGYTF. CDR3 bases: TGTGCCAGCAGCTTAATCACCATCGACAGCCTTAACTATGGCTACACCTTC.

The rearrangement uses TRBV9 and TRBJ1-3, with TRBD1 identical over 7 bases. Germline trimming cut 4 bases from V and 0 bases from J; bases unmatched to any gene: 10. The CDR3 is made up of 17 amino acids. Germline loops: CDR1 SGDLS, CDR2 YYNGEE. The CDR3 sequence is CASSIRQGGSSGNTIYF. CDR3 sequence (DNA): TGTGCCAGCAGCATCCGACAGGGTGGGAGCTCTGGAAACACCATATATTTT.

This sequence joins TRBV4-3 and TRBJ2-1, with 10 bases that match TRBD1. CDR3 length: 16 amino acids. Per germline, CDR1 LGHNA and CDR2 YSLEER. The ends lost 4 bases at V and 6 bases at J; junction bases unmatched: 9. The CDR3 nucleotides read TGCGCCAGCAGCCGAACGACAGGGGGCATCGGCAATGAGCAGTTCTTC. Protein sequence: CASSRTTGGIGNEQFF.

The chain couples TRBV2 to TRBJ2-7; 7 bases map to TRBD1. CDR3 length: 13 amino acids. V gave up 8 bases and J gave up 0 bases; unmatched junction bases: 4. From germline, CDR1 is SNHLY and CDR2 FYNNEI. CDR3 nucleotides: TGTGCCAGCGTAGGGGACAGCTCCTACGAGCAGTACTTC. This codes for CASVGDSSYEQYF.

This clone was detected ten times or more. This chain joins TRBV4-3 and TRBJ2-1; 8 bases are shared with TRBD2. This CDR3 comprises 16 residues. The V segment lost 4 bases and the J segment 7 bases; nucleotides outside the gene matches: 12. Germline V lookup: CDR1 LGHNA, CDR2 YSLEER. The DNA of the CDR3 is TGCGCCAGCAGCCCTGGGGGAGCGGGAGTTTTAAATGAGCAGTTCTTC. Translation: CASSPGGAGVLNEQFF.

The chain carries TRBV7-2 and TRBJ2-5, with a possible D match to TRBD2 (6 bases). CDR3 length: 14 amino acids. The V end lost 3 bases, the J end lost 5 bases, and 13 bases lay between the germline ends. CDR1 SGHTA and CDR2 FQGNSA come from the germline V gene. The CDR3 coding sequence is TGTGCCAGCAGCTTTCGGACGGGAGCGGAGACCCAGTACTTC. Translated: CASSFRTGAETQYF.

There are a few counts of this clone. The chain is built from TRBV10-3 and TRBJ1-5, with a tentative D call TRBD1 (6 bases). Trimming cost V 3 bases and J 1 base, with 10 bases left between them. The CDR3 spans 15 residues. Germline V lookup: CDR1 ENHRY, CDR2 SYGVKD. The CDR3 here is CAISDTGGSNQPQHF. CDR3 DNA: TGTGCCATCAGTGATACGGGGGGCAGCAATCAGCCCCAGCATTTT.

A few counts support this clone. The chain uses TRBV5-1 and TRBJ2-7; TRBD2 matches 7 bases. CDR3 length: 14 residues. In germline, CDR1 is SGHRS, CDR2 YFSETQ. The trim removed 4 bases at V and 3 bases at J, leaving 7 bases unmatched. CDR3: CASSPKRDLYEQYF. As DNA, the CDR3 is TGCGCCAGCAGCCCCAAGCGGGACCTCTACGAGCAGTACTTC.

This clone was picked up a small number of times. The chain employs TRBV5-6 and TRBJ2-2; 10 positions agree with TRBD1. The germline V gene encodes CDR1 SGHDT and CDR2 YYEEEE. Trimming took 4 bases from V and 7 from J; bases not matched to a gene: 7. This CDR3 has 15 residues. The CDR3, as DNA: TGTGCCAGCAGCCAGACAGGGGGCGATCACGGGGAGCTGTTTTTT. The encoded protein is CASSQTGGDHGELFF. Using reference TRBV5-6 and TRBJ2-2 for the parts outside the CDR3, the full variable domain is DAGVTQSPTHLIKTRGQQVTLRCSPKSGHDTVSWYQQALGQGPQFIFQYYEEEERQRGNFPDRFSGHQFPNYSSELNVNALLLGDSALYLCASSQTGGDHGELFFGEGSRLTVL.

This clone has a handful of counts. CDR3 residues: CASSQQGSFDNEQFF. CDR3 nucleotides: TGTGCCAGCAGCCAACAGGGTTCGTTTGACAATGAGCAGTTCTTC. The chain carries TRBV6-6 and TRBJ2-1; tentatively, D is TRBD1 (6 bases). The V gene's germline CDR1 is MNHNY and CDR2 SVGAGI (reference sequence). V was shortened by 6 bases and J by 5 bases, with 17 bases between the two germline ends. There are 15 residues in the CDR3.